Each of the 29 T cell receptor beta chains below was sequenced from the same sample in a study of blood T cell repertoires in COVID-19. Here immunoSEQ multiplex PCR was the method, and the copy in TCRdb shows in-frame clones only, minus some. Of 200,000 to 300,000 clones in the sample, 70% to 90% were seen once. Sequences were obtained from peripheral blood. The receptors shown here come from a human donor in a cohort sampled during active COVID-19.

This clone was counted between two and nine times. The chain uses TRBV30 and TRBJ1-1, with D possibly being TRBD1 (5 bases). The CDR3 length is 12 residues. From germline, CDR1 is GTSNPN and CDR2 SVGIG (reference sequence). V was cut by 5 bases and J by 5 bases, with 12 bases left in between. The CDR3 sequence: CAWLGEGTEAFF. CDR3 coding DNA: TGTGCCTGGTTGGGGGAGGGGACTGAAGCTTTCTTT. The full variable domain, in which reference TRBV30 and TRBJ1-1 provide the parts outside the CDR3, is SQTIHQWPATLVQPVGSPLSLECTVEGTSNPNLYWYRQAAGRGLQLLFYSVGIGQISSEVPQNLSASRPQDRQFILSSKKLLLSDSGFYLCAWLGEGTEAFFGQGTRLTVV.

This clone was observed a few times. The chain has TRBV27 and TRBJ1-1; D is perhaps TRBD1 (5 bases). Trimming left V 6 bases short and J 3 bases short, with 14 bases between. Germline V lookup: CDR1 MNHEY, CDR2 SMNVEV (reference sequence). This CDR3 region has 14 residues. CDR3 amino acids: CASRIRRVHTEAFF. DNA for the CDR3: TGTGCCAGCAGAATTCGCAGGGTCCACACTGAAGCTTTCTTT.

A single count supports this clone. The V call is TRBV10-2, the J call TRBJ2-1, with 12 bases that match TRBD2. Germline-derived CDR1 and CDR2 are WSHSY and SAAADI. The length of the CDR3 is 16 residues. Germline trimming cut 6 bases from V and 0 bases from J; bases unmatched to any gene: 3. CDR3 in amino acids: CASSRTSGTSYNEQFF. CDR3 DNA: TGCGCCAGCAGCCGGACTAGCGGGACCTCCTACAATGAGCAGTTCTTC.

The chain has TRBV5-6 and TRBJ1-4; 8 bases fit TRBD1. J lost 6 bases, V lost 1 base, and 2 bases had no gene match. The CDR3 totals 14 residues. Germline V gene data show CDR1 as SGHDT and CDR2 as YYEEEE. In DNA form, the CDR3 reads TGTGCCAGCAGCTTGTACAGGGGGGATGAAAAACTGTTTTTT. As protein: CASSLYRGDEKLFF.

This chain connects TRBV5-4 to TRBJ1-2; 8 nucleotides agree with TRBD1. The CDR3 has 15 residues. With 2 bases clipped from V and 4 bases from J, the junction kept 7 bases outside the gene matches. The germline V gene has CDR1 SGHNT and CDR2 YYREEE (reference sequence). DNA of the CDR3: TGTGCCAGCAGCTTTACAGGGGGGGGTGGCTATGGCTACACCTTC. Protein sequence: CASSFTGGGGYGYTF.

This chain connects TRBV4-3 to TRBJ1-1, with unresolved D. In germline, CDR1 is LGHNA, CDR2 YSLEER. This CDR3 comprises 17 residues. The V end was cut by 0 bases, the J end by 5 bases, with 19 bases between. Here the CDR3 reads CASSQDPSKLQRTEAFF. Here the CDR3 DNA reads TGCGCCAGCAGCCAAGATCCTTCGAAATTGCAGAGGACTGAAGCTTTCTTT.

The V call is TRBV4-2, the J call TRBJ2-7, with 10 bases identical to TRBD2. Unmatched junction bases numbered 5, after V lost 0 bases and J lost 0 bases. Germline V lookup: CDR1 LGHNA, CDR2 YNFKEQ. There are 17 residues in the CDR3. Written as DNA, the CDR3 is TGTGCCAGCAGCCAAGATCATACTAGCGGGGTCTCCTACGAGCAGTACTTC. Its protein is CASSQDHTSGVSYEQYF.

The gene calls are TRBV7-9 and TRBJ1-1, with a tentative D call TRBD1 (5 bases). The length of the CDR3 is 14 residues. Trimming took 5 bases from V and 4 from J, leaving 14 bases between them. Germline V CDR1 and CDR2: SEHNR, FQNEAQ (reference sequence). The CDR3 is CASSQVSTATEAFF. The DNA for the CDR3 is TGTGCCAGCAGCCAAGTTTCGACAGCCACTGAAGCTTTCTTT.

The V and J genes are TRBV5-4 and TRBJ2-7; 7 bases match TRBD1. The V segment lost 5 bases and the J segment 2 bases; nucleotides outside the gene matches: 4. The CDR3 loop spans 13 amino acids. The germline V gene encodes CDR1 SGHNT and CDR2 YYREEE (reference sequence). The DNA for the CDR3 is TGTGCCAGCAGGGATCAGGGGGCCTACGAGCAGTACTTC. Residues: CASRDQGAYEQYF.

The CDR3 loop is CAFSSGYSGNTIYF. In DNA form, the CDR3 reads TGTGCCTTTTCCTCGGGGTACTCTGGAAACACCATATATTTT. The chain combines TRBV30 with TRBJ1-3; D call uncertain. The V gene lost 7 bases and the J gene lost 0 bases, with 13 bases spanning the gap. CDR3 size: 14 residues. CDR1 is GTSNPN, CDR2 SVGIG, per germline (reference sequence).

This rearrangement joins TRBV2 to TRBJ1-1; TRBD1 is a possible D gene (5 bases). The germline CDR1 and CDR2 sequences are SNHLY and FYNNEI. V was pared by 7 bases and J by 7 bases, with 19 bases between. CDR3 length: 14 residues. For the CDR3, the DNA is TGTGCCAGCATCAGGGAACCTCGGAGTTTTGAAGCTTTCTTT. It specifies CASIREPRSFEAFF.

The chain employs TRBV12-3 or TRBV12-4 and TRBJ2-7, with D maybe TRBD1 (7 bases). V was shortened by 3 bases and J by 4 bases, with 10 bases between the two germline ends. The CDR3 is 13 residues long. In DNA form, the CDR3 reads TGTGCCAGCAGTTTTCAGGGGGGATACGAGCAGTACTTC. It translates to CASSFQGGYEQYF.

This clone is a singleton in its sample. The CDR3 bases are TGTGCCAGCAGTTTCCCGGGACAGGGTTTCGGCCTTCGGGGCTACACCTTC. It yields the protein CASSFPGQGFGLRGYTF. The chain combines TRBV28 with TRBJ1-2; TRBD1 matches at 9 bases. The CDR3 contains 17 residues. Losses at the gene ends were 3 bases for V and 8 bases for J; bases not matched to a gene: 16. Germline CDR1 is MDHEN and CDR2 is SYDVKM.

The V call is TRBV28, the J call TRBJ2-7, with no clear D. CDR3 size: 14 residues. CDR1 and CDR2 (germline): MDHEN, SYDVKM. The V and J ends lost 7 bases and 3 bases respectively, with 16 bases between them. CDR3 coding DNA: TGTGCCAGCACCGAAAGAGGCCCTTTCTACGAGCAGTACTTC. Protein product: CASTERGPFYEQYF.

The J gene is TRBJ1-1, the V gene TRBV27; 7 nucleotides agree with TRBD1. The length of the CDR3 is 15 residues. Looked up from germline, CDR1 is MNHEY and CDR2 is SMNVEV (reference sequence). V was clipped by 5 bases and J by 0 bases; unmatched bases: 6. This CDR3 reads CASSPGTALNTEAFF. The CDR3, as DNA: TGTGCCAGCAGTCCCGGGACAGCTTTGAACACTGAAGCTTTCTTT.

The V gene is TRBV4-3, the J gene TRBJ1-4; unclear D gene. This CDR3 spans 15 amino acids. From germline, CDR1 is LGHNA and CDR2 YSLEER. V lost 4 bases and J 0 bases, leaving 9 bases between the germline ends. CDR3 in amino acids: CASSPGAATNEKLFF. CDR3 in DNA: TGCGCCAGCAGCCCTGGAGCAGCAACTAATGAAAAACTGTTTTTT.

This sequence joins TRBV7-9 and TRBJ1-1, with D uncertain. V was cut by 2 bases and J by 5 bases, with 9 bases left in between. Per germline, CDR1 SEHNR and CDR2 FQNEAQ (reference sequence). This CDR3 spans 13 amino acids. The DNA of the CDR3 is TGTGCCAGCAGCTTAAAAGGGAGTACTGAAGCTTTCTTT. It specifies CASSLKGSTEAFF.

The sample holds a few counts of this clone. V is TRBV20-1 and J is TRBJ1-1, with D maybe TRBD1 (6 bases). The germline V gene has CDR1 DFQATT and CDR2 SNEGSKA (reference sequence). The ends were cut back, 2 bases at V and 8 bases at J, with 9 bases in the middle. CDR3 length: 11 residues. The CDR3 coding sequence is TGCAGTGCTAGAAGGACAGAGGAAGCTTTCTTT. Translating gives CSARRTEEAFF.

This rearrangement joins TRBV19 to TRBJ2-7; a possible D gene is TRBD1 (6 bases). Looked up from germline, CDR1 is LNHDA and CDR2 is SQIVND (reference sequence). Trimming removed 3 bases from V and 2 bases from J, with 14 bases in between. The CDR3 contains 15 residues. The CDR3 region has the DNA TGTGCCAGTAGTATCTCCCGGGACACGACCTACGAGCAGTACTTC. As protein: CASSISRDTTYEQYF. Based on the CDR3 plus reference TRBV19 and TRBJ2-7, the full variable domain is DGGITQSPKYLFRKEGQNVTLSCEQNLNHDAMYWYRQDPGQGLRLIYYSQIVNDFQKGDIAEGYSVSREKKESFPLTVTSAQKNPTAFYLCASSISRDTTYEQYFGPGTRLTVT.

The chain links TRBV5-4 to TRBJ2-2, with D perhaps TRBD2 (6 bases). Trimming shortened V by 5 bases and J by 4 bases, and 9 bases separated the two germline ends. The CDR3 has 13 amino acids. Per germline, CDR1 SGHNT and CDR2 YYREEE (reference sequence). The CDR3 nucleotides read TGTGCCAGCAGTGGGGGACTCACCGGGGAGCTGTTTTTT. Encoded protein: CASSGGLTGELFF.

This sequence joins TRBV6-1 and TRBJ1-6, with 9 bases identical to TRBD1. V lost 0 bases and J lost 9; bases outside the gene matches: 3. Germline V lookup: CDR1 MNHNS, CDR2 SASEGT. The CDR3 consists of 15 residues. The CDR3 bases are TGTGCCAGCAGTGAAGCGACAGGGGGAAGTTCACCCCTCCACTTT. Its protein is CASSEATGGSSPLHF.

This rearrangement joins TRBV13 to TRBJ2-7; 14 positions match TRBD2. Looked up from germline, CDR1 is PRHDT and CDR2 is FYEKMQ (reference sequence). The CDR3 is made up of 17 amino acids. V gave up 2 bases and J gave up 2 bases; unmatched junction bases: 5. The CDR3 sequence is CASSLPGLAGGPYEQYF. The DNA of the CDR3 is TGTGCCAGCAGCTTACCAGGACTAGCGGGGGGACCCTACGAGCAGTACTTC.

The rearrangement joins TRBV3-1 (or the pseudogene TRBV3-2) to TRBJ1-2; 7 nucleotides match TRBD1. The junction had 10 bases not matched to a gene; V was cut back by 2 bases and J by 10 bases. The CDR3 consists of 14 residues. Germline-derived CDR1 and CDR2 are LGHDT and YNNKEL (reference sequence). The CDR3 loop is CASSQPGTAQDYTF. The CDR3 DNA reads as TGTGCCAGCAGCCAACCGGGGACAGCGCAGGACTACACCTTC.

The chain links TRBV7-9 to TRBJ1-2; unclear D gene. The germline V and J ends were trimmed by 2 bases and 2 bases, with 21 bases remaining between them. The CDR3 length is 18 residues. The germline V gene has CDR1 SEHNR and CDR2 FQNEAQ (reference sequence). CDR3: CASSLTLLLNRENYGYTF. The CDR3 DNA is TGTGCCAGCAGCTTAACCCTCCTGCTCAACAGAGAAAACTATGGCTACACCTTC.

The rearrangement links TRBV7-9 to TRBJ1-1; D gene unclear. Germline V gene data show CDR1 as SEHNR and CDR2 as FQNEAQ (reference sequence). V dropped 5 bases and J dropped 0 bases, with 7 bases sitting between them. The CDR3 is 13 amino acids. The DNA of the CDR3 is TGTGCCAGCAGCCGAGGAATGAACACTGAAGCTTTCTTT. Amino acid sequence: CASSRGMNTEAFF.

This clone was found once. The gene calls are TRBV5-4 and TRBJ2-7; 7 bases map to TRBD2. The V gene's germline CDR1 is SGHNT and CDR2 YYREEE (reference sequence). After removal of 0 bases from V and 2 bases from J, the junction contained 11 bases not matched to a gene. The CDR3 contains 17 residues. In DNA form, the CDR3 reads TGTGCCAGCAGCTTGGCCAACAAGGCTAGCGGAGCCTACGAGCAGTACTTC. It yields the protein CASSLANKASGAYEQYF.

The J gene is TRBJ2-7, the V gene TRBV7-6; D perhaps matches TRBD2 (6 bases). Germline lookup yields CDR1 SGHVS and CDR2 FNYEAQ. The CDR3 spans 13 residues. V was pared by 5 bases and J by 2 bases, with 10 bases between. The CDR3 DNA reads TGTGCCAGCAGCCCCCGGACTACCTACGAGCAGTACTTC. Protein sequence: CASSPRTTYEQYF.

The rearrangement links TRBV6-1 to TRBJ1-2; 8 bases map to TRBD1. With V trimmed by 2 bases and J by 4 bases, 6 bases remained unmatched. Per the germline V gene, CDR1 is MNHNS and CDR2 is SASEGT. This CDR3 has 15 residues. Here the CDR3 DNA reads TGTGCCAGCAGTGAATCAGAGGGGACAGGCTATGGCTACACCTTC. As protein: CASSESEGTGYGYTF.

V is TRBV28 and J is TRBJ2-7; D may be TRBD2 (5 bases). CDR3 length: 14 amino acids. The V end was cut by 3 bases, the J end by 0 bases, with 9 bases between. Germline values: CDR1 MDHEN, CDR2 SYDVKM. This CDR3 reads CASSLFAGSYEQYF. The CDR3 DNA is TGTGCCAGCAGTTTGTTTGCGGGCTCCTACGAGCAGTACTTC.